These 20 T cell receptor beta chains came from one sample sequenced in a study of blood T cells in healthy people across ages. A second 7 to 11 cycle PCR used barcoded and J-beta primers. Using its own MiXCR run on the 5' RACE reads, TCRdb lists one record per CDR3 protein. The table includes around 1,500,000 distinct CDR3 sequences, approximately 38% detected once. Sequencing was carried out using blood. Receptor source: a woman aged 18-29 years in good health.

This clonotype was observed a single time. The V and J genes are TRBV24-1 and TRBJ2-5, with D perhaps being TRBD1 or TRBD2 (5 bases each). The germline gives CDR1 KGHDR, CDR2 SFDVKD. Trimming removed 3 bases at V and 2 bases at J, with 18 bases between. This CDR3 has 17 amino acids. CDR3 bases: TGTGCCACCAGTGATCCCTGGGGACGGCCTGGTCAAGAGACCCAGTACTTC. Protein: CATSDPWGRPGQETQYF.

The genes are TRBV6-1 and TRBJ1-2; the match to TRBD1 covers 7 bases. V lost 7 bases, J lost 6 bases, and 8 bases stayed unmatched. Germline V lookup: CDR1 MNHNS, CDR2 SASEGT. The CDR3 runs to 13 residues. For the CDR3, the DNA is TGTGCCAGCACCGCAGGGGGTTTCAATGGCTACACCTTC. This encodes CASTAGGFNGYTF.

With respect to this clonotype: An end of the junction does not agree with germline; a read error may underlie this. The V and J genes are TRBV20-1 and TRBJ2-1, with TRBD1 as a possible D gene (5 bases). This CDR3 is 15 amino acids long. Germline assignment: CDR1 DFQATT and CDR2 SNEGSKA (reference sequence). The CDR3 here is CSATPLGASYNEQFF. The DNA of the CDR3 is TGCAGCGCTACCCCCTTAGGGGCCTCCTACAATGAGCAGTTCTTC.

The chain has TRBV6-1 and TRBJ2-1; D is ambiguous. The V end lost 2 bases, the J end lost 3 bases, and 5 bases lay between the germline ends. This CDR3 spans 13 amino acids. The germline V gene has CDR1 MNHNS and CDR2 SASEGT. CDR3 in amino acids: CASSERSYNEQFF. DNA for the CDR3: TGTGCCAGCAGTGAACGGAGCTACAATGAGCAGTTCTTC.

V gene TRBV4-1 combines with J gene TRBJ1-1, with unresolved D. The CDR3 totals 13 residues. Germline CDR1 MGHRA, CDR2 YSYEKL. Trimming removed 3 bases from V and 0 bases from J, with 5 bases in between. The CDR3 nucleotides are TGCGCCAGCAGCCATGTCCTGAACACTGAAGCTTTCTTT. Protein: CASSHVLNTEAFF.

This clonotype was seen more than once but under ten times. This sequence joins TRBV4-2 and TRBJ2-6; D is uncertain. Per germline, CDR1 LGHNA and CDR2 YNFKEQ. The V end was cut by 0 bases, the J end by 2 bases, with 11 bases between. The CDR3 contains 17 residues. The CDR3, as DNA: TGTGCCAGCAGCCAAGACCGGTCCGGCACTGGGGCCAACGTCCTGACTTTC. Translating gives CASSQDRSGTGANVLTF.

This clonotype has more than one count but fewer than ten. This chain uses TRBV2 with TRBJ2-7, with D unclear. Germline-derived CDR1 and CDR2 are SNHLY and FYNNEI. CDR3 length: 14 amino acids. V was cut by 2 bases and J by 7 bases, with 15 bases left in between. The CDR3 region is CASSESSATREQYF. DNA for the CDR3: TGTGCCAGCAGTGAATCCTCGGCCACCAGAGAGCAGTACTTC.

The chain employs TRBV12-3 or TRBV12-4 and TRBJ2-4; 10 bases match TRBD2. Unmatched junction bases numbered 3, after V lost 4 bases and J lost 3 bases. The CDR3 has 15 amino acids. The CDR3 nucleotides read TGTGCCAGCAGTTGGACTAGCGGAGTCAAAAACATTCAGTACTTC. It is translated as CASSWTSGVKNIQYF.

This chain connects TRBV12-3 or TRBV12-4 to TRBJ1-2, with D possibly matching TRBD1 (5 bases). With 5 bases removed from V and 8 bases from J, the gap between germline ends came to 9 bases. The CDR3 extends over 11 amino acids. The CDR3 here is CASSGTIGYTF. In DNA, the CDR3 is TGTGCCAGCAGTGGGACGATCGGCTACACCTTC.

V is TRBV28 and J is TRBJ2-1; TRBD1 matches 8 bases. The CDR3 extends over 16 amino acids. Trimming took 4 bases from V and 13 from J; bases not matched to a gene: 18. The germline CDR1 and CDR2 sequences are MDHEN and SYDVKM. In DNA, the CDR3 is TGTGCCAGCAGTTCGACAGGGGCCGGAGGACAAGAGACCCAGTTCTTC. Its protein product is CASSSTGAGGQETQFF.

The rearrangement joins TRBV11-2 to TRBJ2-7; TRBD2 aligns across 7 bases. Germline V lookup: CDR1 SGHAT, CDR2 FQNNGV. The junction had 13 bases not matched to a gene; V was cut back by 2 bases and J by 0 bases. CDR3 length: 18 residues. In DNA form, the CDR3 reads TGTGCCAGCAGCTTATTGGTAGCGGGTACCTACGACTCCTACGAGCAGTACTTC. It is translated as CASSLLVAGTYDSYEQYF.

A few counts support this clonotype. The CDR3 DNA reads TGTGCCAGCAGCGTAGGGCGGGAGCGCTCCTACGAGCAGTACTTC. Its protein product is CASSVGRERSYEQYF. The chain joins TRBV9 to TRBJ2-7; 7 positions agree with TRBD2. V lost 0 bases to trimming and J lost 0 bases; unmatched junction nucleotides: 3. This CDR3 spans 15 amino acids. Germline lookup yields CDR1 SGDLS and CDR2 YYNGEE.

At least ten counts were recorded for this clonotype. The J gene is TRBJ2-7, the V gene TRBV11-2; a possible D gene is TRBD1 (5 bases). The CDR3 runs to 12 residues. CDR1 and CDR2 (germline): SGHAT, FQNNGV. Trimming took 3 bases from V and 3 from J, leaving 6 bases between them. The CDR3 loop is CASSLGHYEQYF. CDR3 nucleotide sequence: TGTGCCAGCAGCTTGGGGCACTACGAGCAGTACTTC. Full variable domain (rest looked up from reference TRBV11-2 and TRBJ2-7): EAGVAQSPRYKIIEKRQSVAFWCNPISGHATLYWYQQILGQGPKLLIQFQNNGVVDDSQLPKDRFSAERLKGVDSTLKIQPAKLEDSAVYLCASSLGHYEQYFGPGTRLTVT.

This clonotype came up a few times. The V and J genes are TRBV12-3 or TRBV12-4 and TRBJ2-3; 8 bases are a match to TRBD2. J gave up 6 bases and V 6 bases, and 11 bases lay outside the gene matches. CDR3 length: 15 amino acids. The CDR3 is CASSLGLASGDTQYF. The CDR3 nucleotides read TGTGCCAGCAGCCTCGGACTAGCCTCGGGGGATACGCAGTATTTT.

CDR3 sequence: CASSPPGTGHYEQYF. In DNA form, the CDR3 reads TGTGCCAGCAGCCCGCCCGGGACAGGGCACTACGAGCAGTACTTC. The V and J genes are TRBV7-9 and TRBJ2-5, with 9 bases lining up with TRBD1. Matching the DNA end better, TRBJ2-7 makes the J call doubtful. The CDR3 has 15 residues. The germline V gene encodes CDR1 SEHNR and CDR2 FQNEAQ (reference sequence).

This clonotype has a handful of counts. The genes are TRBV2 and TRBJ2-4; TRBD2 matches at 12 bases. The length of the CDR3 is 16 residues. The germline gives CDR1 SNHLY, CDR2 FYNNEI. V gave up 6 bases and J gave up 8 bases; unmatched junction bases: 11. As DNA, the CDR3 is TGTGCCAGCAGCCGGCTTACTAGCGGGAGGTTAGACATTCAGTACTTC. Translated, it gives CASSRLTSGRLDIQYF.

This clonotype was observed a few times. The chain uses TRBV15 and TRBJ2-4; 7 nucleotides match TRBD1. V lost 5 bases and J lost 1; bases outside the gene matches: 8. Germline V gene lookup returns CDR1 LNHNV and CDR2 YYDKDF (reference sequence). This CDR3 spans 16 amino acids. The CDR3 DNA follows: TGTGCCACCAGCTCATGGGACAGCCAGGCCAAAAACATTCAGTACTTC. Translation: CATSSWDSQAKNIQYF. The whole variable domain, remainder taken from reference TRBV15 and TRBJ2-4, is DAMVIQNPRYQVTQFGKPVTLSCSQTLNHNVMYWYQQKSSQAPKLLFHYYDKDFNNEADTPDNFQSRRPNTSFCFLDIRSPGLGDTAMYLCATSSWDSQAKNIQYFGAGTRLSVL.

The CDR3 sequence is CASTWGDRSHEQYF. In DNA form, the CDR3 reads TGTGCCAGCACTTGGGGTGACAGGTCCCACGAGCAGTACTTC. The chain employs TRBV6-1 and TRBJ2-5; a possible D gene is TRBD1 (6 bases). The J call is uncertain, as TRBJ2-7 better fits the DNA end. The length of the CDR3 is 14 residues. Per the germline V gene, CDR1 is MNHNS and CDR2 is SASEGT.

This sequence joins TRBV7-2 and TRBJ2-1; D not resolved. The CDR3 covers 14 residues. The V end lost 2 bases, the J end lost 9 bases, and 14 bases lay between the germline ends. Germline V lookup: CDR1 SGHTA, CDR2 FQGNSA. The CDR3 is CASSLSVRATEQFF. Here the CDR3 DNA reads TGTGCCAGCAGCTTAAGTGTAAGAGCAACTGAGCAGTTCTTC.

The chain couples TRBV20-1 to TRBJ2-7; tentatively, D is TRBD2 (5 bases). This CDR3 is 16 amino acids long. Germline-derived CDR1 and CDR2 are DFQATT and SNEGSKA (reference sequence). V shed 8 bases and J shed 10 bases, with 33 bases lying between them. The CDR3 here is CSTRVTGSENFKAQYF. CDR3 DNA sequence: TGCAGTACCCGGGTAACGGGAAGTGAAAATTTTAAGGCCCAGTACTTC.